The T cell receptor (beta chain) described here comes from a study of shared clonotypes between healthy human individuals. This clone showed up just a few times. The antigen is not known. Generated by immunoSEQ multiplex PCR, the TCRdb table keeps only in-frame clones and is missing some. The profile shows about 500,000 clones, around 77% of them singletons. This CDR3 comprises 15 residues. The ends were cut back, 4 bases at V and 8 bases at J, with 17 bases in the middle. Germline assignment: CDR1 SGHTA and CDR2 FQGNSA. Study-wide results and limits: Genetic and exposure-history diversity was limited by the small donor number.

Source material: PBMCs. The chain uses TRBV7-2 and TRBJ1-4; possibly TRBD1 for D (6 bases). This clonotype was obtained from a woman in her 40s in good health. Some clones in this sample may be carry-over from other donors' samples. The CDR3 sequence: CASSWKGGEGEKLFF. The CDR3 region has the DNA TGTGCCAGCAGCTGGAAAGGGGGGGAGGGAGAAAAACTGTTTTTT.